Following are 6 T cell receptor beta chains from one sample sequenced in a study of CXCR3-negative and CXCR3-positive naive CD8 T cells. These receptors have no identified antigens. UMI-labeled 5' RACE TRB cDNA libraries were prepared from the cells. TCRdb reanalyzed the 5' RACE reads, giving one entry per CDR3 protein sequence and no DNA. This table holds over 95,000 distinct CDR3 sequences. Broader study findings: More hydrophobic TRB CDR3s were found in CXCR3-positive naive cells than in CXCR3-negative naive cells.

Material: naive CXCR3+ CD8+ T cells from blood. The subset is: CD45RO-CCR7+CD27+CD95- naive CD8+ T cells expressing CXCR3 (TNR3+). These receptors all stem from a human donor in good health. Some clones in this sample may be carry-over from other donors' samples.

The chain links TRBV12-3 or TRBV12-4 to TRBJ1-2; TCRdb names TRBD1, which stays unverified in the absence of DNA. CDR3 length: 13 residues. This CDR3 reads CASSPQEYYGYTF.

The J gene is TRBJ2-5, the V gene TRBV12-3 or TRBV12-4; TCRdb calls TRBD2, which cannot be checked without DNA. CDR3 size: 14 residues. This CDR3 reads CASGNSGPVETQYF.

The J gene is TRBJ1-1, the V gene TRBV6-5. The germline gives CDR1 MNHEY, CDR2 SVGAGI. The CDR3 contains 12 residues. The chain's CDR3 is CASSYKNTEAFF.

This chain joins TRBV10-3 and TRBJ2-3; as DNA is missing, the TRBD2 call by TCRdb cannot be tested. The germline gives CDR1 ENHRY, CDR2 SYGVKD. This CDR3 region has 18 residues. CDR3 in amino acids: CAISESRASGRATDTQYF.

The rearrangement joins TRBV4-3 to TRBJ2-2; absent DNA, TCRdb's TRBD2 call cannot be checked. Germline V gene data show CDR1 as LGHNA and CDR2 as YSLEER. The CDR3 is 16 residues long. CDR3: CASSQGASGGPGELFF.

This chain uses TRBV20-1 with TRBJ2-1. CDR1 and CDR2 (germline): DFQATT, SNEGSKA (reference sequence). The CDR3 covers 16 residues. CDR3: CSARDRALSSYNEQFF.